This entry is about one T cell receptor beta chain. Its antigen is not identified. Sequencing used immunoSEQ multiplex PCR; TCRdb keeps in-frame clones, though not all of them. The sample has some 15,000 clones; 64% are singletons. The record originates from a study of cytotoxic CD8 clonotypes in ibrutinib-treated CLL. Between the trimmed V and J ends, which lost 7 bases and 0 bases, there was a span of 10 bases. Germline V CDR1 and CDR2: SNHLY, FYNNEI. This CDR3 has 14 amino acids. Study-level findings and limits: Public clonotypes (which were uncommon) either contracted or remained stable on treatment.

V and J are TRBV2 and TRBJ1-3; D is uncertain. The specimen comprised PBMCs, sampled before ibrutinib treatment. The sequence derives from a human donor with chronic lymphocytic leukemia. The CDR3 DNA sequence: TGTGCCAGCACGGGCACTTTCTCTGGAAACACCATATATTTT. Its protein is CASTGTFSGNTIYF.